The rows below give T cell receptor beta chains drawn from one sample of a study of neurological immune-mediated disorders. One entry per CDR3 protein results from TCRdb running MiXCR on the 5' RACE reads. The data hold under 100,000 distinct CDR3 sequences, with 13% observed a single time. Source material: PBMCs. These receptors originate from a female donor with HTLV-1-associated myelopathy (HAM/TSP). The CDR3 runs from the conserved cysteine through the conserved F or W. Each record gives: J gene, CDR3 length, D gene, clone size, V gene, CDR3 protein, CDR3 DNA. The D gene is left open where the match is weak. Only some rows state a clone size, as once, few, many or a class for expanded clones.

TRBJ2-7,13,.,.,TRBV13,CVSSLALLPEQYF,TGTGTCAGCAGCCTCGCGCTTTTGCCCGAGCAGTACTTC
TRBJ2-7,15,TRBD2,many,TRBV2,CASSERLAGIDEQYF,TGTGCCAGCAGTGAACGGCTAGCGGGTATCGACGAGCAGTACTTC
TRBJ1-5,16,.,.,TRBV24-1,CATSAPGRGSNQPQHF,TGTGCCACCAGTGCTCCCGGCAGGGGCAGCAATCAGCCCCAGCATTTT
TRBJ2-7,15,.,many,TRBV6-1,CASSEHLLGSYEQYF,TGTGCCAGCAGTGAACATTTATTAGGGTCCTACGAGCAGTACTTC
TRBJ2-3,17,TRBD2,many,TRBV11-2,CASSLEVLAGSTDTQYF,TGTGCCAGCAGCTTAGAAGTGTTAGCGGGAAGCACAGATACGCAGTATTTT
TRBJ2-2,14,.,many,TRBV10-3,CAISEGWGTGELFF,TGTGCCATCAGTGAAGGCTGGGGGACCGGGGAGCTGTTTTTT
TRBJ2-7,14,.,.,TRBV5-6,CASSPVGSTFKQYF,TGTGCCAGCAGCCCGGTGGGCAGTACTTTCAAGCAGTACTTC
TRBJ1-4,14,.,many,TRBV12-3/TRBV12-4,CASSPGRRNEKLFF,TGTGCCAGCAGCCCGGGACGGCGTAATGAAAAACTGTTTTTT
TRBJ2-3,14,TRBD2,many,TRBV12-3/TRBV12-4,CASSPRTSPDTQYF,TGTGCCAGCAGTCCCCGGACTAGCCCAGATACGCAGTATTTT
TRBJ2-3,13,.,few,TRBV5-1,CASSQDRTDTQYF,TGCGCCAGCAGCCAGGACCGCACAGATACGCAGTATTTT
TRBJ1-1,15,.,many,TRBV5-1,CASSLGTLMNTEAFF,TGCGCCAGCAGCTTGGGGACACTCATGAACACTGAAGCTTTCTTT
TRBJ2-2,14,.,many,TRBV20-1,CSARRQGITGELFF,TGCAGTGCTAGGCGCCAGGGGATCACCGGGGAGCTGTTTTTT
TRBJ2-3,16,.,.,TRBV12-3/TRBV12-4,CASTLWSGSFTDTQYF,TGTGCCAGCACTTTGTGGAGTGGGAGTTTCACGGATACGCAGTATTTT
TRBJ2-7,13,.,many,TRBV7-2,CASSLVRGGEQYF,TGTGCCAGCAGCTTAGTACGGGGAGGCGAGCAGTACTTC
TRBJ1-4,14,TRBD1,many,TRBV28,CASSYRGRDEKLFF,TGTGCCAGCAGTTACAGGGGGAGGGATGAAAAACTGTTTTTT
TRBJ1-1,11,TRBD1,.,TRBV7-2,CASSRQGRAFF,TGTGCCAGCAGCCGACAGGGGAGAGCTTTCTTT
TRBJ2-3,16,TRBD2,few,TRBV28,CASSRQFRGVTDTQYF,TGTGCCAGCAGCAGACAATTTCGGGGGGTCACAGATACGCAGTATTTT
TRBJ2-2,16,TRBD1,many,TRBV7-7,CASSLVRTGGTGELFF,TGTGCCAGCAGCTTAGTGAGGACAGGGGGCACCGGGGAGCTGTTTTTT
TRBJ2-1,17,.,many,TRBV5-1,CASSLESVSPSYNEQFF,TGCGCCAGCAGCTTGGAAAGTGTGTCACCTTCCTACAATGAGCAGTTCTTC